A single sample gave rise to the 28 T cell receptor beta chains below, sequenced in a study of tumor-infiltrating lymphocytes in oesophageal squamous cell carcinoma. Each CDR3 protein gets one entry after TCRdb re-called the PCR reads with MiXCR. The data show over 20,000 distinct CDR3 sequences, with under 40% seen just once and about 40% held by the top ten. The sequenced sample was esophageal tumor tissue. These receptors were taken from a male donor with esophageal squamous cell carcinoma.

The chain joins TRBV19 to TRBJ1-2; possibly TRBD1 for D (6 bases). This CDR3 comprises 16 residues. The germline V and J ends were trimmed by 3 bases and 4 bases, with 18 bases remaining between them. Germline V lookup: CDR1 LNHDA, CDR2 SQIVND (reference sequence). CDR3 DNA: TGTGCCAGTAGTATCCCAGGGGCACAGGCCTCCTATGGCTACACCTTC. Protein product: CASSIPGAQASYGYTF. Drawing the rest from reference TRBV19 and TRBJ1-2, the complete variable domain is DGGITQSPKYLFRKEGQNVTLSCEQNLNHDAMYWYRQDPGQGLRLIYYSQIVNDFQKGDIAEGYSVSREKKESFPLTVTSAQKNPTAFYLCASSIPGAQASYGYTFGSGTRLTVV.

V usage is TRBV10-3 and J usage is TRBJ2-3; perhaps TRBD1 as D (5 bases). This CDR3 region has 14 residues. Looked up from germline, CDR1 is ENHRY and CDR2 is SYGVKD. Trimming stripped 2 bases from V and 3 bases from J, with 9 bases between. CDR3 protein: CAISEAQGTDTQYF. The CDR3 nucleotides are TGTGCCATCAGTGAGGCCCAGGGTACAGATACGCAGTATTTT.

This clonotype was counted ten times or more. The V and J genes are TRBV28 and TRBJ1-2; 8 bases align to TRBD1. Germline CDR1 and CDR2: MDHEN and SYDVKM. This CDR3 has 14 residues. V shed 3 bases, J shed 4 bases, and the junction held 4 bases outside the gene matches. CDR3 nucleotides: TGTGCCAGCAGTTTTCAGGGGGCAGGCTATGGCTACACCTTC. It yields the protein CASSFQGAGYGYTF.

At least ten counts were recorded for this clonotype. CDR3 bases: TGTGCCAGCAGCTTCGAGTGGGGGACTGGTGGAAACACCATATATTTT. It specifies CASSFEWGTGGNTIYF. The J gene is TRBJ1-3, the V gene TRBV7-8, with a possible D match to TRBD1 (5 bases). Trimming pared 3 bases from V and 3 bases from J, leaving 15 bases between. The CDR3 covers 16 residues. CDR1 and CDR2 (germline): SGHVS, FQNEAQ.

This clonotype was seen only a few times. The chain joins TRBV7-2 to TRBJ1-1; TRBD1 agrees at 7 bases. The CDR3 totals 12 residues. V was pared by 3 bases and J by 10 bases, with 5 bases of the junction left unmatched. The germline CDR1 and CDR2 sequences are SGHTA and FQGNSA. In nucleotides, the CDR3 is TGTGCCAGCAGCTTCGCAGGGGGGGTAGCTTTCTTT. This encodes CASSFAGGVAFF. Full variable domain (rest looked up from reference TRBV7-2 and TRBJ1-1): GAGVSQSPSNKVTEKGKDVELRCDPISGHTALYWYRQSLGQGLEFLIYFQGNSAPDKSGLPSDRFSAERTGGSVSTLTIQRTQQEDSAVYLCASSFAGGVAFFGQGTRLTVV.

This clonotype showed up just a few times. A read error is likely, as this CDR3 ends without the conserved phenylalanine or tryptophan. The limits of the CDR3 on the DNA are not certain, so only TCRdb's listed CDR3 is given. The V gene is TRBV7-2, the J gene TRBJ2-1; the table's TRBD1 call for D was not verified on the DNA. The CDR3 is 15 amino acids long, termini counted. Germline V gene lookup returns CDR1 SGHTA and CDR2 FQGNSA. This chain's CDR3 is CASSFQGGYGYTFGS.

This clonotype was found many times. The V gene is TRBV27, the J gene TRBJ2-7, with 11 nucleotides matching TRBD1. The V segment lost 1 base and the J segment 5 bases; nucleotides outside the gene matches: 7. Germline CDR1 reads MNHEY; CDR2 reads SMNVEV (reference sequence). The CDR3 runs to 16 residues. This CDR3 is CASSLFRDRGIHEQYF. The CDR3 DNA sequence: TGTGCCAGCAGTTTATTCCGGGACAGGGGGATCCACGAGCAGTACTTC.

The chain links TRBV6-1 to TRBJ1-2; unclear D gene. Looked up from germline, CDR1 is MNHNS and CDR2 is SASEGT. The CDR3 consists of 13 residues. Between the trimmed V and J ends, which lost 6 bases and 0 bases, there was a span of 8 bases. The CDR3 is CASRREANYGYTF. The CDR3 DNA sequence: TGTGCCAGCAGACGGGAAGCTAACTATGGCTACACCTTC.

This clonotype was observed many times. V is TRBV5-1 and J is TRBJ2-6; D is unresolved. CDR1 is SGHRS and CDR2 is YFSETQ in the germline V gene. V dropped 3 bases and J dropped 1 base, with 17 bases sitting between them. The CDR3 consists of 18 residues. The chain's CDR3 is CASSYLVGDTSGANVLTF. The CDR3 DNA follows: TGCGCCAGCAGCTACTTGGTTGGGGATACTTCTGGGGCCAACGTCCTGACTTTC.

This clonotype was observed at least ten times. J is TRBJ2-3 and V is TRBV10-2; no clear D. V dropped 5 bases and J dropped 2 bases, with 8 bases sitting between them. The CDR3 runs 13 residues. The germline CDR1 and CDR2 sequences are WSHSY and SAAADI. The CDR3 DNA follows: TGCGCCAGCAGTCGTTTGCACACAGATACGCAGTATTTT. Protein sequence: CASSRLHTDTQYF.

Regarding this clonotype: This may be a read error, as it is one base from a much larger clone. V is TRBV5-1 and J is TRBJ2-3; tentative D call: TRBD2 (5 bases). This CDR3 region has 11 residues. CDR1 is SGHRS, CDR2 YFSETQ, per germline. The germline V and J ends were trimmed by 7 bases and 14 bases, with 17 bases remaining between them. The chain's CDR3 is CASWGAGELYF. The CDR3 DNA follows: TGCGCCAGCTGGGGTGCCGGGGAGCTGTATTTT.

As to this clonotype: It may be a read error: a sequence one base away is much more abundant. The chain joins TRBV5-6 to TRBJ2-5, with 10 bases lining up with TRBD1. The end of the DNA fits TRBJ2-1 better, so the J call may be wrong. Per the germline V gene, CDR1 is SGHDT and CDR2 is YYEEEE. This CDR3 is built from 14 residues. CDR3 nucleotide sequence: TGTGCCAGCAGCTTGGGACAGGGGGCGCCCGAGCAGTTCTTC. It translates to CASSLGQGAPEQFF.

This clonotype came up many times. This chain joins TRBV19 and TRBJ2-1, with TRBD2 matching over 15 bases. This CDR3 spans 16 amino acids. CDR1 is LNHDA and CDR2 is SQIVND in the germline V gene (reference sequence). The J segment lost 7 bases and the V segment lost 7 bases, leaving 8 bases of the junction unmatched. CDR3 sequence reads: CASTTLGTSGRNEQFF. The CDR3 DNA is TGTGCCAGTACCACCCTGGGGACTAGCGGGAGGAATGAGCAGTTCTTC.

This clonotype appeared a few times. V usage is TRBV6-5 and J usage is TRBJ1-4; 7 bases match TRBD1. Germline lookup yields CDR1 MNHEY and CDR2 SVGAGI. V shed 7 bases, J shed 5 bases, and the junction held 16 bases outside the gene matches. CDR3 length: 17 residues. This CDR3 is CASKEPLGDRQNEKLFF. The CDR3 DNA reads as TGTGCCAGCAAAGAGCCGTTGGGGGACAGACAAAATGAAAAACTGTTTTTT.

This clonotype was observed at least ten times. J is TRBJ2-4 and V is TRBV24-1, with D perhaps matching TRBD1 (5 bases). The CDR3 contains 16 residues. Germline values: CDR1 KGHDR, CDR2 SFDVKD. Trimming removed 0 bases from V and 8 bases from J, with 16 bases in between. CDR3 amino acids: CATSDLDPQGRDIQYF. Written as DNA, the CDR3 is TGTGCCACCAGTGATTTGGACCCGCAGGGTAGAGACATTCAGTACTTC.

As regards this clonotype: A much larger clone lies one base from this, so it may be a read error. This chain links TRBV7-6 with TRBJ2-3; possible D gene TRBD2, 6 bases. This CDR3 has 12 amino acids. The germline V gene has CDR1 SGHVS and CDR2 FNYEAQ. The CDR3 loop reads CANSLAADTQYF. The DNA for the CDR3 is TGTGCCAACAGCTTAGCGGCAGATACGCAGTATTTT.

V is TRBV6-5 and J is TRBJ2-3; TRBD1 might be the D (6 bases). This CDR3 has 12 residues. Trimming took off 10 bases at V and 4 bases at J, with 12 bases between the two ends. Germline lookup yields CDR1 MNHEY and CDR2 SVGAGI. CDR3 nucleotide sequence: TGTGCCACCCGCAGGGGACCAGATACGCAGTATTTT. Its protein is CATRRGPDTQYF.

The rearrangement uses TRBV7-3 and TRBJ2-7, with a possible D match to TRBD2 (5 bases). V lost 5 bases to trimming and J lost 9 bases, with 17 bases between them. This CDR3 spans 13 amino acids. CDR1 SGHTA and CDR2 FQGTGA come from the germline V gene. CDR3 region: CASSTGPNAGQYF. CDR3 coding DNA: TGTGCCAGCAGCACCGGACCGAACGCGGGGCAGTACTTC.

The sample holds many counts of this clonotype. The CDR3 here is CASSSSTGDYEQYF. The CDR3 coding sequence is TGTGCCAGCAGTTCCTCGACAGGGGACTACGAGCAGTACTTC. The chain is built from TRBV12-3 or TRBV12-4 and TRBJ2-5, with 8 bases that match TRBD1. Matching the DNA end better, TRBJ2-7 makes the J call doubtful. The CDR3 has 14 residues.

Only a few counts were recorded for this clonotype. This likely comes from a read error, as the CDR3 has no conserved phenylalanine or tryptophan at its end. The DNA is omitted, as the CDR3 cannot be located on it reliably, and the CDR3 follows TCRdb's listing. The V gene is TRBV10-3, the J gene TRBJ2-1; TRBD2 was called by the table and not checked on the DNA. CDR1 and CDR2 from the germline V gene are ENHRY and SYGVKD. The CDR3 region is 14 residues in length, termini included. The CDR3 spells CAISAPDRGYTFGS.

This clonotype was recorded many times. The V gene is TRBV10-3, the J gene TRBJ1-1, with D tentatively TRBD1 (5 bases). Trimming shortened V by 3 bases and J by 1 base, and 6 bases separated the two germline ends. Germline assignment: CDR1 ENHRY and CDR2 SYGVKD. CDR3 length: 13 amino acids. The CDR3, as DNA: TGTGCCATCAGTGACGGGGGGAACACTGAAGCTTTCTTT. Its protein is CAISDGGNTEAFF.

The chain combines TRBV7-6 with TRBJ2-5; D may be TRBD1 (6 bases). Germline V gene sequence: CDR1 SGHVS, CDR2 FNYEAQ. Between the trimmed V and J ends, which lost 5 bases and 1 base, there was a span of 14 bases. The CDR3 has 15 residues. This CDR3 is CASSPAGQSQETQYF. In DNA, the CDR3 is TGTGCCAGCAGCCCAGCCGGACAGTCCCAAGAGACCCAGTACTTC.

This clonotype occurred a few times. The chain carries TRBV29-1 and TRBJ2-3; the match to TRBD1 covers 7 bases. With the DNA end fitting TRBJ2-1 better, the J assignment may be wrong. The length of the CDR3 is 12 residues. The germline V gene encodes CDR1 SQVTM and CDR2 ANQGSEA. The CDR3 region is CSVEEGGDEQFF. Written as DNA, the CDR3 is TGCAGCGTCGAGGAAGGGGGCGATGAGCAGTTCTTC.

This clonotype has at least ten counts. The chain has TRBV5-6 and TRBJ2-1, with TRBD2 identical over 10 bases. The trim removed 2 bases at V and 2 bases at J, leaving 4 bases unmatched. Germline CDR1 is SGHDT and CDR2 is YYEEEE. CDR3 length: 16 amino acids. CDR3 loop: CASSLGAGGTYNEQFF. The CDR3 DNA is TGTGCCAGCAGCTTAGGAGCGGGGGGGACCTACAATGAGCAGTTCTTC.

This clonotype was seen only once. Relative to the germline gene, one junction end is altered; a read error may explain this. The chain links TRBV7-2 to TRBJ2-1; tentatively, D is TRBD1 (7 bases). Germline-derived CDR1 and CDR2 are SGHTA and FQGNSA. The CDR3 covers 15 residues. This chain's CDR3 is CASSSQAGQNSPLHF. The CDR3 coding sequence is TGTGCCAGCAGTTCACAGGCGGGACAGAATTCACCCCTCCACTTC.

The CDR3 reads CASSLRPGAKGVLETQYF. The CDR3 DNA follows: TGTGCCAGCAGCCTACGTCCGGGGGCGAAAGGGGTTTTAGAGACCCAGTACTTC. The chain uses TRBV11-2 and TRBJ2-5; D may be TRBD1 or TRBD2 (6 bases each). Germline V gene lookup returns CDR1 SGHAT and CDR2 FQNNGV. The CDR3 length is 18 residues. The V end was cut by 5 bases, the J end by 4 bases, with 26 bases between.

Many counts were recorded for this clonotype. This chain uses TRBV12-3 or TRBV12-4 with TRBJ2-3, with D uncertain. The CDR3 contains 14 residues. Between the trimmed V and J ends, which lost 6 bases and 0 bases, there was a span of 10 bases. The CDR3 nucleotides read TGTGCCAGCAGATTTAGTACTAGCACAGATACGCAGTATTTT. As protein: CASRFSTSTDTQYF.

This CDR3 is CASSPRQGEGSPLHF. The CDR3 nucleotides are TGTGCCAGCTCACCACGGCAGGGCGAAGGATCACCCCTCCACTTT. This chain uses TRBV18 with TRBJ1-6; a possible D gene is TRBD1 (5 bases). The CDR3 extends over 15 amino acids. V shed 1 base and J shed 10 bases, with 14 bases lying between them. Germline V gene sequence: CDR1 KGHSH, CDR2 LQKENI.